This T cell receptor (beta chain) was found in a study of Ad26.COV2.S vaccination and SARS-CoV-2 variants (dated by TCRdb to 2020 to 2022). In the study overall: Donors in the vaccine arm were drawn from COV1001, a phase I-IIa trial of Ad26.COV2.S in healthy adults that was multicentre, randomized, double-blind and placebo-controlled. Ad26.COV2.S was administered intramuscularly at 5 x 10^10 or 1 x 10^11 viral particles, either as a single shot or as two shots given 56 days apart. TCRbeta repertoire sequencing was used to assess the specificity and breadth of SARS-CoV-2-reactive T cell receptors after Ad26.COV2.S vaccination. The TCR-sequenced set comprised around 32 samples: some 20 Ad26.COV2.S vaccine recipients, 5 placebo recipients and 8 SARS-CoV-2 convalescent individuals. Trial participants were randomized into five groups of five: low-dose or high-dose Ad26.COV2.S given once or twice, or placebo on both occasions. Investigators remained blinded to trial group allocation during experiments and outcome assessment.

Study-wide conclusions, independent of this receptor: The study was not powered to compare responses between vaccine doses or regimens. Substantial breadth of spike-specific CD8+ and CD4+ T cell responses was reported after vaccination. Compared with placebo recipients, Ad26.COV2.S recipients showed higher spike-specific TCR breadth (P = 0.0014). The authors noted that total T cell responses may have been underestimated by the TCR breadth and depth analyses. Non-spike TCR breadth was comparable between vaccine and placebo recipients, consistent with the vaccine containing only spike.

The label giving this sample's treatment or condition can be read as: some 20 received Ad26.COV2.S at low or high dose, single or two shots; several received placebo; per-sample allocation not given. Repertoires of vaccine and placebo recipients were sequenced from samples taken on day 63 after the first injection. In Cohort 1b, more than 20 adults aged 18-55 years were enrolled at a single site in Boston, USA, between 29 July and 7 August 2020. Ad26.COV2.S consisted of a replication-incompetent adenovirus type 26 vector by which a prefusion-stabilized SARS-CoV-2 spike protein from the original Wuhan strain was expressed. Comment on this clone: The antigen this receptor binds is unknown. Per-base qualities were not stored, and no clone one base away is much larger.

The immunoSEQ Assay was the method used to sequence TCRbeta CDR3 regions. After extraction, genomic DNA underwent amplification by bias-controlled multiplex PCR, followed by high-throughput sequencing. On the authors' methods: To quantify the absolute abundance of every unique TCRbeta CDR3 region, sequences were collapsed and filtered. T cell fraction was estimated by normalizing TCRbeta template counts to usable DNA, which was measured by amplifying reference genes present in all nucleated cells. Repertoire TCRs were annotated as SARS-CoV-2-specific by exact matching of V gene, CDR3 amino acid sequence and J gene to a known reactive TCR set. MIRA supplied the reference SARS-CoV-2 TCR set, which was filtered for enrichment in COVID-19-positive ImmuneCODE repertoires so that public or cross-reactive TCRs were removed. Using the MIRA antigens, annotated TCRs were further analysed by specific ORF or by position within an ORF. Breadth was defined as the number of annotated unique rearrangements divided by the total number of unique productive rearrangements, and depth was defined as the summed frequency of the annotated unique rearrangements. TCR breadth was compared between groups using two-sided Wilcoxon rank-sum tests. What TCRdb holds here is the immuneACCESS table cut down to in-frame rearrangements. Part of the clones is not present; checked against another copy, under half of the missing clones reflect an unresolved V gene, and the others are unexplained. D and trimming come from the DNA, and the V and J calls and clone size come from that table. This sample has 400,000 to 450,000 clones in its table, and 75% to 95% of those were observed once. 12% of the sample rests with the top ten.

The CDR3 runs 12 residues from the cysteine to the phenylalanine. Only the CDR3 region is kept as DNA, spanning 36 bases read in frame from base 1. V is clipped by 5 bases and J by 6 bases, and the sequence between their germline boundaries is 11 bases long. Taken from the germline V gene (reference sequence), the CDR1 and CDR2 loops are LNHDA and SQIVND. Sequencing used peripheral blood, obtained in a trial of Ad26.COV2.S vaccine versus placebo. This receptor chain uses TRBV19 and TRBJ2-7; the D segment is perhaps TRBD1 or TRBD2, each sharing 5 matched bases. This clonotype originated in a person aged 18 to 59 who received the Ad26.COV2.S COVID-19 vaccine or a placebo. The DNA sequence reads TGTGCCAGTAGTGTAGCGCAGGGCGAGCAGTACTTC. Translated, it reads CASSVAQGEQYF.